These T cell receptor beta chains were read from a single sample in a study of blood T cell repertoires in COVID-19. Profiling relied on immunoSEQ multiplex PCR, and the TCRdb table lists in-frame clones only, not all of them. The sample holds under 250,000 clones, over 85% seen once. Input material: PBMCs or T cells enriched from blood (not recorded which). The receptor source for this set is a woman between 25 and 40 years old with acute COVID-19. CDR3s include the opening cysteine and the closing phenylalanine or tryptophan. Fields, in order: clone size, V gene, D gene, J gene, CDR3 DNA, CDR3 protein. D genes are given only for firm matches. Rows may omit the clone size; those that give it use once, few, many or a size class.

NA,TRBV2,TRBD1,TRBJ1-5,TGTGCCAGCAGGGGGGACAGGGCGGTTTTTGGCAATCAGCCCCAGCATTTT,CASRGDRAVFGNQPQHF
NA,TRBV2,NA,TRBJ1-1,TGTGCCAGCAGTGAGACAGCGAGCACTGAAGCTTTCTTT,CASSETASTEAFF
NA,TRBV6-5,TRBD1,TRBJ1-6,TGTGCCAGCAGTTATTCGGACAGGGGTAAATCACCCCTCCACTTT,CASSYSDRGKSPLHF
NA,TRBV2,TRBD1,TRBJ1-3,TGTGCCAGCAGTTTGGACAGGGTCTCTGGAAACACCATATATTTT,CASSLDRVSGNTIYF
NA,TRBV2,NA,TRBJ1-1,TGTGCCAGCAGTGAGTGGGGGGTTCAAGCTTTCTTT,CASSEWGVQAFF
once,TRBV6-6,NA,TRBJ1-3,TGTGCCAGCAGTTATAACGAGGGCTCTGGAAACACCATATATTTT,CASSYNEGSGNTIYF
NA,TRBV29-1,NA,TRBJ1-1,TGCAGCGTTGACGGGGGCACTGAAGCTTTCTTT,CSVDGGTEAFF
NA,TRBV4-1,NA,TRBJ1-2,TGCGCCAGCAGCCAAGAGGCACAGGGTGGTGGCTATGGCTACACCTTC,CASSQEAQGGGYGYTF
NA,TRBV9,TRBD1,TRBJ1-6,TGTGCCAGCAGCCCACTCAGGGACAGAACCTCACCCCTCCACTTT,CASSPLRDRTSPLHF
NA,TRBV6-5,TRBD1,TRBJ1-4,TGTGCCAGCAGGATGGACAGGGGTGCCCATGAAAAACTGTTTTTT,CASRMDRGAHEKLFF
NA,TRBV18,NA,TRBJ1-2,TGTGCCAGCTCATTAACTACGGACGGGGAGGTGGATGGCTACACCTTC,CASSLTTDGEVDGYTF
NA,TRBV19,NA,TRBJ2-3,TGTGCCAGTAGTAGACGCGGGGTTATTGTCACAGATACGCAGTATTTT,CASSRRGVIVTDTQYF
NA,TRBV5-6,TRBD1,TRBJ1-4,TGTGCCAGCAGAAGTAGATGGGACAGGGGGGAAAAACTGTTTTTT,CASRSRWDRGEKLFF